The 29 T cell receptor beta chains presented below share a single source sample, sequenced in a study of T cell changes during pregnancy in multiple sclerosis. Sequenced by immunoSEQ multiplex PCR; TCRdb stores in-frame clones only, minus some. The table records about 57,000 clones, approximately 90% of them present only once. Sequenced here: CD4+ T cells from peripheral blood mononuclear cells, sampled in the third trimester of pregnancy. These TCRs come from a female donor with multiple sclerosis, enrolled in a pregnancy study.

The CDR3 reads CASSLSRVRYNEQFF. The DNA of the CDR3 is TGTGCCAGCAGCTTGTCTCGCGTGAGATACAATGAGCAGTTCTTC. The chain uses TRBV5-5 and TRBJ2-1, with D unclear. Germline CDR1 SGHKS, CDR2 YYEKEE (reference sequence). CDR3 length: 15 amino acids. The V end lost 1 base, the J end lost 4 bases, and 12 bases lay between the germline ends.

The chain has TRBV9 and TRBJ2-2, with 11 bases that match TRBD2. The germline V gene has CDR1 SGDLS and CDR2 YYNGEE. The CDR3 is made up of 17 amino acids. The trim removed 4 bases at V and 0 bases at J, leaving 5 bases unmatched. The CDR3 spells CASSYASGRPNTGELFF. For the CDR3, the DNA is TGTGCCAGCAGCTATGCTAGCGGGAGGCCGAACACCGGGGAGCTGTTTTTT.

The chain is built from TRBV7-2 and TRBJ1-2; D is unclear. The V and J ends lost 1 base and 8 bases respectively, with 14 bases between them. Germline loops: CDR1 SGHTA, CDR2 FQGNSA. This CDR3 has 14 amino acids. The DNA of the CDR3 is TGTGCCAGCAGCTTAGTAGCGGCTGCCTGGGGCTACACCTTC. Translated: CASSLVAAAWGYTF. Drawing the rest from reference TRBV7-2 and TRBJ1-2, the complete variable domain is GAGVSQSPSNKVTEKGKDVELRCDPISGHTALYWYRQSLGQGLEFLIYFQGNSAPDKSGLPSDRFSAERTGGSVSTLTIQRTQQEDSAVYLCASSLVAAAWGYTFGSGTRLTVV.

The genes are TRBV27 and TRBJ2-1; D not resolved. V lost 4 bases to trimming and J lost 8 bases, with 18 bases between them. This CDR3 region has 15 residues. The germline V gene encodes CDR1 MNHEY and CDR2 SMNVEV (reference sequence). CDR3 in DNA: TGTGCCAGCAGTTCCCCCGCTCTAGGAGTGGATGAGCAGTTCTTC. Encoded protein: CASSSPALGVDEQFF.

The chain has TRBV5-1 and TRBJ1-5; D gene unclear. Germline V gene sequence: CDR1 SGHRS, CDR2 YFSETQ. This CDR3 region has 16 residues. The V end lost 4 bases, the J end lost 7 bases, and 21 bases lay between the germline ends. CDR3 bases: TGCGCCAGCAGCCCCGAGGGCCTCCTCCGAGGACAGCCCCAGCATTTT. Its translation: CASSPEGLLRGQPQHF.

The rearrangement links TRBV19 to TRBJ1-5; D gene ambiguous. Germline-derived CDR1 and CDR2 are LNHDA and SQIVND (reference sequence). Trimming shortened V by 2 bases and J by 6 bases, and 14 bases separated the two germline ends. The CDR3 spans 15 residues. The CDR3 DNA reads as TGTGCCAGTAGTATAAGTGGGCAAATTAGTCAGCCCCAGCATTTT. This gives the protein CASSISGQISQPQHF.

The genes are TRBV6-1 and TRBJ2-1; 10 bases line up with TRBD1. The CDR3 covers 14 residues. V shed 6 bases, J shed 8 bases, and the junction held 7 bases outside the gene matches. CDR1 is MNHNS, CDR2 SASEGT, per germline. CDR3: CASRGTGVWHEQFF. The CDR3 bases are TGTGCCAGCAGAGGGACAGGGGTTTGGCATGAGCAGTTCTTC.

J is TRBJ1-1 and V is TRBV7-9; TRBD1 might be the D (5 bases). This CDR3 spans 14 amino acids. V dropped 3 bases and J dropped 3 bases, with 11 bases sitting between them. Germline V gene sequence: CDR1 SEHNR, CDR2 FQNEAQ (reference sequence). The CDR3 nucleotides read TGTGCCAGCAGCTTGAGGGGAGGCGACACTGAAGCTTTCTTT. Its translation is CASSLRGGDTEAFF.

V usage is TRBV10-3 and J usage is TRBJ2-7, with 8 bases that match TRBD2. CDR1 and CDR2 (germline): ENHRY, SYGVKD. The CDR3 has 14 residues. The J segment lost 6 bases and the V segment lost 6 bases, leaving 10 bases of the junction unmatched. The CDR3 coding sequence is TGTGCCATCAGCTTGACTAGCGCGAGCTCCGAGCAGTACTTC. Encoded protein: CAISLTSASSEQYF.

CDR3 nucleotide sequence: TGTGCCAGCAGTGAGAGGGGAGGGGGGCAGCCCCAGCATTTT. Its protein product is CASSERGGGQPQHF. The chain combines TRBV2 with TRBJ1-5; a weak D match, TRBD1 (6 bases). With 3 bases removed from V and 7 bases from J, the gap between germline ends came to 13 bases. CDR1 SNHLY and CDR2 FYNNEI come from the germline V gene. The CDR3 consists of 14 residues.

The genes are TRBV27 and TRBJ2-6; 12 bases agree with TRBD1. Germline V gene data show CDR1 as MNHEY and CDR2 as SMNVEV (reference sequence). The CDR3 consists of 18 residues. V lost 5 bases and J lost 4; bases outside the gene matches: 9. This CDR3 is CASSSFGTGGSGANVLTF. DNA for the CDR3: TGTGCCAGCAGTAGCTTCGGGACAGGGGGCTCGGGGGCCAACGTCCTGACTTTC.

The V gene is TRBV30, the J gene TRBJ1-2; 11 bases are a match to TRBD1. Germline CDR1 and CDR2: GTSNPN and SVGIG (reference sequence). The CDR3 covers 15 residues. The J segment lost 4 bases and the V segment lost 5 bases, leaving 9 bases of the junction unmatched. The CDR3 nucleotides read TGTGCCTGGGCGCCGGGGACAGGGGGTGGCTATGGCTACACCTTC. It yields the protein CAWAPGTGGGYGYTF.

The chain recombines TRBV7-9 with TRBJ2-2; 7 bases line up with TRBD1. Germline V gene data show CDR1 as SEHNR and CDR2 as FQNEAQ (reference sequence). The CDR3 loop spans 16 amino acids. Trimming at V came to 5 bases and at J to 6 bases, leaving 12 bases not matched to a gene. The CDR3 loop is CASSRQGSLGSGELFF. In DNA form, the CDR3 reads TGTGCCAGCAGCCGACAGGGATCGTTGGGGTCCGGGGAGCTGTTTTTT.

The chain uses TRBV19 and TRBJ1-4; the D gene is possibly TRBD1 (6 bases). V lost 4 bases and J lost 6, with 27 bases in between. CDR1 is LNHDA, CDR2 SQIVND, per germline (reference sequence). This CDR3 contains 19 residues. The CDR3 is CASSNPPFQPGGADEKLFF. In DNA, the CDR3 is TGTGCCAGTAGTAACCCACCCTTTCAACCGGGGGGCGCGGATGAAAAACTGTTTTTT.

The count of this clone is one. CDR3 coding DNA: TGTGCCAGTACCTCCGGGACAGGGCTTCACGAGCAGTACTTC. This encodes CASTSGTGLHEQYF. V and J are TRBV19 and TRBJ2-7; TRBD1 matches at 9 bases. The ends lost 7 bases at V and 5 bases at J; junction bases unmatched: 9. The CDR3 spans 14 residues. Germline assignment: CDR1 LNHDA and CDR2 SQIVND (reference sequence).

This chain uses TRBV11-3 with TRBJ2-7; 12 bases are a match to TRBD2. Germline CDR1 reads SGHNT; CDR2 reads YENEEA. This CDR3 has 15 residues. Trimming removed 3 bases from V and 4 bases from J; junction bases left unmatched: 4. CDR3 in DNA: TGTGCCAGCAGCTTGACTAGCGGGAGTGGATACGAGCAGTACTTC. It yields the protein CASSLTSGSGYEQYF.

V gene TRBV10-3 combines with J gene TRBJ2-1; 10 bases align to TRBD2. Germline CDR1 and CDR2: ENHRY and SYGVKD. The CDR3 is 16 residues long. The trim removed 6 bases at V and 0 bases at J, leaving 5 bases unmatched. This CDR3 reads CAIRGTSESSYNEQFF. CDR3 DNA sequence: TGTGCCATCAGGGGGACTAGCGAAAGCTCCTACAATGAGCAGTTCTTC.

V is TRBV16 and J is TRBJ1-1, with D possibly matching TRBD1 (5 bases). Per germline, CDR1 KGHSY and CDR2 FQNENV. The CDR3 totals 13 residues. Trimming took 1 base from V and 5 from J, leaving 8 bases between them. CDR3 amino acids: CASSQFQGTEAFF. Written as DNA, the CDR3 is TGTGCCAGCAGCCAATTCCAGGGAACTGAAGCTTTCTTT.

CDR3: CASSVDGGLARAGELFF. The CDR3 nucleotides are TGTGCCAGCAGCGTAGACGGAGGACTAGCTAGGGCCGGGGAGCTGTTTTTT. This rearrangement joins TRBV9 to TRBJ2-2; TRBD2 aligns across 8 bases. Germline assignment: CDR1 SGDLS and CDR2 YYNGEE. V gave up 0 bases and J gave up 6 bases; unmatched junction bases: 10. This CDR3 is built from 17 residues.

CDR3 bases: TGTGCCAGCAGCCAAGAATTGTCAGGGACAGGGTCGGACTACGAGCAGTACTTC. As protein: CASSQELSGTGSDYEQYF. The chain has TRBV4-2 and TRBJ2-7; 9 bases agree with TRBD1. V was pared by 0 bases and J by 3 bases, with 12 bases of the junction left unmatched. The length of the CDR3 is 18 residues. Germline V gene data show CDR1 as LGHNA and CDR2 as YNFKEQ.

The V call is TRBV4-1, the J call TRBJ2-7, with D possibly matching TRBD1 (5 bases). This CDR3 spans 14 amino acids. CDR1 MGHRA and CDR2 YSYEKL come from the germline V gene. Trimming shortened V by 0 bases and J by 2 bases, and 8 bases separated the two germline ends. Written as DNA, the CDR3 is TGCGCCAGCAGCCAAGATCCAGGGCCCTACGAGCAGTACTTC. Its translation: CASSQDPGPYEQYF.

This clone was detected a few times. J is TRBJ2-7 and V is TRBV14; 7 bases agree with TRBD1. The CDR3 runs 14 residues. V gave up 1 base and J gave up 7 bases; unmatched junction bases: 7. Germline CDR1 is SGHDN and CDR2 is FVKESK. The CDR3 DNA is TGTGCCAGCAGCCAAGGACAGGGTCCCGTGGAGCAGTACTTC. Encoded protein: CASSQGQGPVEQYF. The whole variable domain, filled in from reference TRBV14 and TRBJ2-7, reads EAGVTQFPSHSVIEKGQTVTLRCDPISGHDNLYWYRRVMGKEIKFLLHFVKESKQDESGMPNNRFLAERTGGTYSTLKVQPAELEDSGVYFCASSQGQGPVEQYFGPGTRLTVT.

Only one count was recorded for this clone. The chain recombines TRBV19 with TRBJ2-3, with D perhaps TRBD1 (6 bases). Trimming removed 4 bases from V and 2 bases from J, with 10 bases in between. The CDR3 consists of 14 residues. The germline CDR1 and CDR2 sequences are LNHDA and SQIVND (reference sequence). CDR3 amino acids: CASSTQGPTDTQYF. DNA of the CDR3: TGTGCCAGTAGTACTCAGGGGCCCACAGATACGCAGTATTTT.

This clone was seen just once. This sequence joins TRBV10-3 and TRBJ1-5; D remains ambiguous. Germline V gene lookup returns CDR1 ENHRY and CDR2 SYGVKD. This CDR3 spans 13 amino acids. The V end lost 3 bases, the J end lost 8 bases, and 11 bases lay between the germline ends. The CDR3 region is CAISDRELEPQHF. CDR3 coding DNA: TGTGCCATCAGTGATAGGGAGCTCGAGCCCCAGCATTTT.

The chain links TRBV18 to TRBJ2-3; 10 bases match TRBD1. This CDR3 region has 15 residues. CDR1 KGHSH and CDR2 LQKENI come from the germline V gene. V lost 2 bases to trimming and J lost 6 bases; unmatched junction nucleotides: 5. DNA for the CDR3: TGTGCCAGCTCACCAATGACAGGGGGCGAGGATACGCAGTATTTT. It specifies CASSPMTGGEDTQYF.

The genes are TRBV6-1 and TRBJ2-1; TRBD2 aligns across 12 bases. This CDR3 is built from 19 residues. Germline assignment: CDR1 MNHNS and CDR2 SASEGT. The V gene end was trimmed by 2 bases and the J gene end by 0 bases; junction bases not matched to a gene: 8. CDR3 coding DNA: TGTGCCAGCAGTGAATCCGGAGAGACTAGCGGGAGCTCCTACAATGAGCAGTTCTTC. This gives the protein CASSESGETSGSSYNEQFF.

V is TRBV25-1 and J is TRBJ2-2; the match to TRBD2 covers 10 bases. This CDR3 has 15 residues. Germline V gives CDR1 MGHDK, CDR2 SYGVNS. The trim removed 4 bases at V and 2 bases at J, leaving 1 base unmatched. CDR3 in DNA: TGTGCCAGCAGTGCTAGCGGGAGCAACACCGGGGAGCTGTTTTTT. It codes for CASSASGSNTGELFF.

This clone was detected once. The chain has TRBV19 and TRBJ2-7; D perhaps matches TRBD2 (7 bases). The length of the CDR3 is 16 residues. V was trimmed by 3 bases and J by 2 bases, leaving 17 bases between them. Germline-derived CDR1 and CDR2 are LNHDA and SQIVND (reference sequence). For the CDR3, the DNA is TGTGCCAGTAGTATTAGTGGCGGGGGCAGACCCTACGAGCAGTACTTC. Residues: CASSISGGGRPYEQYF.

The gene calls are TRBV5-4 and TRBJ2-1; 8 positions match TRBD2. J lost 2 bases, V lost 4 bases, and 5 bases had no gene match. CDR3 length equals 15 residues. Germline CDR1 reads SGHNT; CDR2 reads YYREEE (reference sequence). The CDR3 spells CASSLTSGPYNEQFF. CDR3 sequence (DNA): TGTGCCAGCAGCCTCACTAGCGGTCCCTACAATGAGCAGTTCTTC.